The 22 T cell receptor beta chains given below trace back to one sample, sequenced in a study of blood T cell repertoires in COVID-19. TCRdb's table, derived via immunoSEQ multiplex PCR, lists solely in-frame clones and lacks some. The sample lists approximately 70,000 clones; more than 60% were seen once. Sequenced material: peripheral blood. The receptors here all came from a woman between 50 and 59 years old with acute or convalescent COVID-19.

The rearrangement joins TRBV6-1 to TRBJ2-5; 9 bases fit TRBD2. The CDR3 covers 19 residues. CDR1 and CDR2 (germline): MNHNS, SASEGT. V lost 1 base, J lost 2 bases, and 14 bases stayed unmatched. CDR3 amino acids: CASSEVPGGGAGEQETQYF. CDR3 bases: TGTGCCAGCAGTGAAGTACCAGGCGGGGGGGCCGGTGAACAAGAGACCCAGTACTTC.

The rearrangement joins TRBV6-5 to TRBJ1-6, with TRBD1 matching over 8 bases. The CDR3 spans 15 residues. The junction had 14 bases not matched to a gene; V was cut back by 10 bases and J by 9 bases. CDR1 and CDR2 from the germline V gene are MNHEY and SVGAGI. CDR3 residues: CATNDPGQGTSPLHF. The CDR3 DNA reads as TGTGCCACCAACGACCCAGGACAGGGAACTTCACCCCTCCACTTT.

The J gene is TRBJ1-4, the V gene TRBV6-5; D gene ambiguous. The CDR3 sequence is 14 residues long. Germline V gives CDR1 MNHEY, CDR2 SVGAGI. V was trimmed by 6 bases and J by 3 bases, leaving 11 bases between them. The CDR3 DNA reads TGTGCCAGCAGAAAGGCGGAATCTAATGAAAAACTGTTTTTT. This gives the protein CASRKAESNEKLFF.

The J gene is TRBJ1-2, the V gene TRBV6-5; D remains ambiguous. This CDR3 spans 12 amino acids. The V gene's germline CDR1 is MNHEY and CDR2 SVGAGI. Trimming took off 7 bases at V and 5 bases at J, with 11 bases between the two ends. In DNA, the CDR3 is TGTGCCAGCACCGGTGCTATATATGGCTACACCTTC. It is translated as CASTGAIYGYTF.

V is TRBV30 and J is TRBJ1-2; weak D call: TRBD1 (6 bases). Germline values: CDR1 GTSNPN, CDR2 SVGIG (reference sequence). Trimming took off 2 bases at V and 4 bases at J, with 8 bases between the two ends. This CDR3 spans 12 amino acids. CDR3 DNA: TGTGCCTGGAGTATGGACAGCTATGGCTACACCTTC. Translation: CAWSMDSYGYTF.

The J gene is TRBJ2-7, the V gene TRBV7-2; D is possibly TRBD1 (5 bases). V gave up 1 base and J gave up 3 bases, with 16 bases separating them. There are 16 residues in the CDR3. Germline V gene sequence: CDR1 SGHTA, CDR2 FQGNSA. The CDR3 here is CASSLGSGNPLYEQYF. CDR3 nucleotides: TGTGCCAGCAGCTTAGGATCAGGGAACCCTCTCTACGAGCAGTACTTC.

The rearrangement uses TRBV3-1 (or the pseudogene TRBV3-2) and TRBJ2-1, with unresolved D. V lost 1 base, J lost 9 bases, and 4 bases lay in between. The CDR3 runs 11 residues. Germline V CDR1 and CDR2: LGHDT, YNNKEL (reference sequence). The CDR3 is CASSQAVEQFF. The CDR3 bases are TGTGCCAGCAGCCAAGCGGTTGAGCAGTTCTTC.

The rearrangement joins TRBV7-3 to TRBJ2-1; 8 bases line up with TRBD2. Germline CDR1 reads SGHTA; CDR2 reads FQGTGA. CDR3 length: 15 residues. With 5 bases clipped from V and 7 bases from J, the junction kept 10 bases outside the gene matches. The CDR3 DNA sequence: TGTGCCAGCAGCCTACTAGCGGCCCCTAGGAATGAGCAGTTCTTC. Its translation: CASSLLAAPRNEQFF.

The chain couples TRBV5-8 to TRBJ2-3, with TRBD2 matching 11 bases. Germline-derived CDR1 and CDR2 are SGHTS and YDEGEE. V shed 3 bases and J 4 bases; nucleotides not matched to a gene: 10. The CDR3 consists of 17 residues. Here the CDR3 reads CASSSILAGVLSDTQYF. The CDR3 nucleotides are TGTGCCAGCAGCTCGATACTAGCGGGAGTGCTTTCAGATACGCAGTATTTT.

The J gene is TRBJ2-7, the V gene TRBV7-2; D call uncertain. The V gene's germline CDR1 is SGHTA and CDR2 FQGNSA. The CDR3 runs 12 residues. V dropped 1 base and J dropped 6 bases, with 7 bases sitting between them. The CDR3 nucleotides read TGTGCCAGCAGCTTAGTTTCGCGCGAGCAGTACTTC. Protein product: CASSLVSREQYF.

The chain employs TRBV19 and TRBJ2-1; 8 nucleotides align to TRBD2. Germline CDR1 LNHDA, CDR2 SQIVND (reference sequence). V was clipped by 7 bases and J by 9 bases; unmatched bases: 14. CDR3 length: 15 amino acids. CDR3 residues: CASTPSGGSFGEQFF. CDR3 DNA: TGTGCCAGTACCCCGAGCGGGGGTAGCTTCGGTGAGCAGTTCTTC. The entire variable domain, with the rest obtained from reference TRBV19 and TRBJ2-1, is as follows: DGGITQSPKYLFRKEGQNVTLSCEQNLNHDAMYWYRQDPGQGLRLIYYSQIVNDFQKGDIAEGYSVSREKKESFPLTVTSAQKNPTAFYLCASTPSGGSFGEQFFGPGTRLTVL.

The gene calls are TRBV7-8 and TRBJ2-1; 9 nucleotides agree with TRBD2. The junction had 6 bases not matched to a gene; V was cut back by 5 bases and J by 10 bases. This CDR3 region has 13 residues. Germline V gives CDR1 SGHVS, CDR2 FQNEAQ. The chain's CDR3 is CASSVGLAGEQFF. The DNA for the CDR3 is TGTGCCAGCAGCGTTGGTCTAGCGGGAGAGCAGTTCTTC.

The chain carries TRBV19 and TRBJ2-2; D is unresolved. From germline, CDR1 is LNHDA and CDR2 SQIVND (reference sequence). Trimming stripped 7 bases from V and 1 base from J, with 7 bases between. CDR3 length: 13 residues. The CDR3 DNA sequence: TGTGCCAGTACAGCGTTGAACACCGGGGAGCTGTTTTTT. Its translation: CASTALNTGELFF.

This clone occurred once. The chain has TRBV5-4 and TRBJ2-1; 16 bases fit TRBD2. Trimming took 4 bases from V and 7 from J; bases not matched to a gene: 5. This CDR3 has 16 amino acids. Germline V CDR1 and CDR2: SGHNT, YYREEE (reference sequence). CDR3 sequence (DNA): TGTGCCAGCAGCGGAGGGACTAGCGGGAGGGTTAATGAGCAGTTCTTC. Residues: CASSGGTSGRVNEQFF.

The chain couples TRBV18 to TRBJ2-3, with 9 bases lining up with TRBD2. This CDR3 has 16 amino acids. Germline values: CDR1 KGHSH, CDR2 LQKENI. Germline trimming cut 1 base from V and 5 bases from J; bases unmatched to any gene: 7. The chain's CDR3 is CASSPRIAGAGDTQYF. The CDR3 region has the DNA TGTGCCAGCTCACCACGAATAGCGGGGGCGGGAGATACGCAGTATTTT.

This clone showed up just once. This chain connects TRBV27 to TRBJ1-5, with a tentative D call TRBD1 (6 bases). V lost 3 bases and J lost 4, with 13 bases in between. CDR3 length equals 15 residues. The germline CDR1 and CDR2 sequences are MNHEY and SMNVEV (reference sequence). This chain's CDR3 is CASSFNREPNQPQHF. In DNA, the CDR3 is TGTGCCAGCAGTTTCAACAGGGAGCCGAATCAGCCCCAGCATTTT.

This sequence joins TRBV27 and TRBJ2-7; 7 nucleotides agree with TRBD2. This CDR3 region has 14 residues. Germline V CDR1 and CDR2: MNHEY, SMNVEV (reference sequence). V dropped 6 bases and J dropped 1; count of bases not matched to a gene: 6. Written as DNA, the CDR3 is TGTGCCAGCAGGCTGTCGGGGGGATCCTACGAGCAGTACTTC. This translates into CASRLSGGSYEQYF.

The chain recombines TRBV19 with TRBJ2-1, with a weak D call TRBD1 (5 bases). The germline CDR1 and CDR2 sequences are LNHDA and SQIVND (reference sequence). V lost 10 bases, J lost 0 bases, and 13 bases lay in between. The CDR3 runs to 14 residues. CDR3 nucleotide sequence: TGTGCCACCGTTGACAGAAGCTCCTACAATGAGCAGTTCTTC. As protein: CATVDRSSYNEQFF.

The CDR3, as DNA: TGTGCCAGCAGCCAAGATCGCCTAGCGGCCGACAATGAGCAGTTCTTC. Protein: CASSQDRLAADNEQFF. The chain employs TRBV4-2 and TRBJ2-1, with TRBD2 matching 7 bases. The CDR3 runs to 16 residues. The ends lost 0 bases at V and 5 bases at J; junction bases unmatched: 7. The germline CDR1 and CDR2 sequences are LGHNA and YNFKEQ.

V is TRBV27 and J is TRBJ1-5, with D perhaps TRBD1 (5 bases). The CDR3 has 16 residues. Trimming removed 6 bases at V and 0 bases at J, with 15 bases between. Germline-derived CDR1 and CDR2 are MNHEY and SMNVEV (reference sequence). The chain's CDR3 is CASSPGDYHSNQPQHF. The CDR3 bases are TGTGCCAGCAGCCCCGGGGACTATCATAGCAATCAGCCCCAGCATTTT.

The chain couples TRBV23-1 to TRBJ1-1; tentatively, D is TRBD1 (5 bases). TRBV23-1 has ORF status, its function being uncertain. Trimming pared 4 bases from V and 1 base from J, leaving 31 bases between. This CDR3 is built from 21 residues. This CDR3 is CASSLINRGSPQGRKNTEAFF. The CDR3 DNA reads TGCGCCAGCAGTCTAATCAATCGTGGATCCCCCCAGGGAAGGAAGAACACTGAAGCTTTCTTT.

V is TRBV7-6 and J is TRBJ2-3; 13 bases fit TRBD2. The V gene's germline CDR1 is SGHVS and CDR2 FNYEAQ. Trimming at V came to 6 bases and at J to 0 bases, leaving 6 bases not matched to a gene. This CDR3 region has 17 residues. CDR3 DNA sequence: TGTGCCAGCAGTCCTGGGACTAGCGGGACTAGCACAGATACGCAGTATTTT. Amino acids: CASSPGTSGTSTDTQYF.